This T cell receptor beta chain was retrieved from a study of CD8 T cells in ankylosing spondylitis. Study results and limitations: Blood from ankylosing spondylitis patients appeared to carry a characteristic roughly eight-variant TCR beta motif.

CDR3 length: 14 residues. V shed 6 bases and J shed 0 bases, with 9 bases lying between them. One entry per CDR3 protein results from TCRdb running MiXCR on the 5' RACE reads. Among more than 250,000 distinct CDR3 sequences listed, around 10% were seen once. This clonotype was found many times. Antigen unknown. The chain joins TRBV12-3 or TRBV12-4 to TRBJ2-4, with D unresolved. Source material: blood, either unsorted or a sorted T cell fraction (not recorded which). The clonotype originates from a female donor with ankylosing spondylitis or in good health (not recorded which). The CDR3 coding sequence is TGTGCCAGCAGGCGGCAATTAGCCAAAAACATTCAGTACTTC. It codes for CASRRQLAKNIQYF.